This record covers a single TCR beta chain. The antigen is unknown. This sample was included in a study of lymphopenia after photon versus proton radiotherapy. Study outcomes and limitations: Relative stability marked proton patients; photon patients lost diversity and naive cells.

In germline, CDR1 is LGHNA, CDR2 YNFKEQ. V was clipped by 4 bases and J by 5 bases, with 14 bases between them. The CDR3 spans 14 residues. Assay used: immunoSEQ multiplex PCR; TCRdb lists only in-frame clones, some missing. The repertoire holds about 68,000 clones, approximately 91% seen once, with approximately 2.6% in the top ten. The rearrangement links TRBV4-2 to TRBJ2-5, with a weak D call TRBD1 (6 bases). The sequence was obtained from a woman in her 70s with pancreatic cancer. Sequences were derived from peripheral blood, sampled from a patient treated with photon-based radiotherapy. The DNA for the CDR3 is TGTGCCAGCAGCCCCGGACAGAACCTGGAGACCCAGTACTTC. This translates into CASSPGQNLETQYF.